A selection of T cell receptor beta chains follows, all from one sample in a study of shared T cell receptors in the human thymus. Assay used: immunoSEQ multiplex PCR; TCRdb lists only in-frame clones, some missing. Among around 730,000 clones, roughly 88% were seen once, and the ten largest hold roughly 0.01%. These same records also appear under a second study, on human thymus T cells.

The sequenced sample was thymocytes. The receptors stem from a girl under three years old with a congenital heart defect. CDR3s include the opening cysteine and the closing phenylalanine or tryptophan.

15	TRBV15	CATSSGRGGPHEQFF
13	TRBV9	CASSADTNYGYTF
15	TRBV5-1	CASRTGQIVTGELFF
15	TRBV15	CATSRDPKGAGELFF
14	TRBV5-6	CASSLEGGRQPQHF
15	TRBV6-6	CASSPTSGGTDTQYF
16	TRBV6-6	CASTPTSGGPYNEQFF
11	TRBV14	CASSLKETQYF
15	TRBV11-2	CASSLDRDSNQPQHF
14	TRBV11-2	CASSLDRDRGRQYF
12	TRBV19	CASNRGAYGYTF
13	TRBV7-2	CASSHRGGGEQYF
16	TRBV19	CASSILGRGKNTETFF
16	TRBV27	CASSRRLAGNTGELFF
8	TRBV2	CASSGQPF